The 21 T cell receptor beta chains reported below all come from one sample, sequenced in a study of cytomegalovirus exposure and HLA in healthy donors. Assay: immunoSEQ multiplex PCR; the TCRdb copy retains only in-frame clones and omits some. This sample has fewer than 200,000 clones, with more than 75% found just once. Input material: PBMCs. Receptors were obtained from a man aged 18 to 30 in good health and CMV-seropositive.

V and J are TRBV28 and TRBJ2-1, with 8 bases aligning to TRBD2. The CDR3 has 17 amino acids. The trim removed 7 bases at V and 0 bases at J, leaving 11 bases unmatched. Germline V gene lookup returns CDR1 MDHEN and CDR2 SYDVKM. The CDR3 protein is CASTHRGSGSSYNEQFF. DNA of the CDR3: TGTGCCAGCACCCATAGGGGGAGCGGGAGCTCCTACAATGAGCAGTTCTTC.

The chain has TRBV13 and TRBJ2-7; TRBD2 aligns across 7 bases. The CDR3 sequence is 15 residues long. Germline assignment: CDR1 PRHDT and CDR2 FYEKMQ (reference sequence). With V trimmed by 5 bases and J by 2 bases, 9 bases remained unmatched. The CDR3 DNA sequence: TGTGCCAGCAGCACAGGACTAGTCGGGGCCTACGAGCAGTACTTC. Protein sequence: CASSTGLVGAYEQYF.

The gene calls are TRBV4-1 and TRBJ1-1; D perhaps matches TRBD1 (5 bases). Trimming removed 6 bases from V and 0 bases from J, with 8 bases in between. CDR3 length: 13 residues. The germline V gene encodes CDR1 MGHRA and CDR2 YSYEKL. CDR3 DNA: TGCGCCAGCAGGGACAAGATGAACACTGAAGCTTTCTTT. Translated, it gives CASRDKMNTEAFF.

V and J are TRBV5-1 and TRBJ2-2; D possibly corresponds to TRBD2 (6 bases). In germline, CDR1 is SGHRS, CDR2 YFSETQ. This CDR3 has 14 amino acids. V lost 4 bases and J 7 bases, leaving 14 bases between the germline ends. The CDR3 nucleotides are TGCGCCAGCAGCGCTTCTACCGGGGGCGGGGAGCTGTTTTTT. It translates to CASSASTGGGELFF.

The rearrangement joins TRBV7-2 to TRBJ2-7; possibly TRBD1 for D (5 bases). Germline values: CDR1 SGHTA, CDR2 FQGNSA. V was shortened by 4 bases and J by 6 bases, with 7 bases between the two germline ends. This CDR3 is built from 11 residues. CDR3 amino acids: CASSSRGEQYF. CDR3 DNA: TGTGCCAGCAGCTCTAGGGGCGAGCAGTACTTC.

This clone has a single count. Here the CDR3 DNA reads TGTGCCACCAGCCCATTGACAGGGGAGGACCAAGAGACCCAGTACTTC. It encodes CATSPLTGEDQETQYF. The gene calls are TRBV15 and TRBJ2-5; 8 positions match TRBD1. CDR3 length: 16 residues. The J segment lost 0 bases and the V segment lost 5 bases, leaving 8 bases of the junction unmatched. The germline V gene has CDR1 LNHNV and CDR2 YYDKDF (reference sequence).

The chain carries TRBV19 and TRBJ1-1; TRBD1 agrees at 8 bases. Trimming removed 5 bases from V and 4 bases from J; junction bases left unmatched: 9. Germline V gives CDR1 LNHDA, CDR2 SQIVND (reference sequence). The CDR3 covers 15 residues. In nucleotides, the CDR3 is TGTGCCAGTAGTCCGACCAGGGGGCTCGGCACTGAAGCTTTCTTT. Translation: CASSPTRGLGTEAFF.

In DNA form, the CDR3 reads TGTGCCAGCAGCCACTCCTACGAGCAGTACTTC. Translated: CASSHSYEQYF. The chain is built from TRBV5-6 and TRBJ2-7; no reliable D call. With 4 bases removed from V and 0 bases from J, the gap between germline ends came to 2 bases. This CDR3 has 11 residues. Germline CDR1 is SGHDT and CDR2 is YYEEEE. Full variable domain (remainder filled in from reference TRBV5-6 and TRBJ2-7): DAGVTQSPTHLIKTRGQQVTLRCSPKSGHDTVSWYQQALGQGPQFIFQYYEEEERQRGNFPDRFSGHQFPNYSSELNVNALLLGDSALYLCASSHSYEQYFGPGTRLTVT.

V usage is TRBV28 and J usage is TRBJ1-2; TRBD1 matches 7 bases. The CDR3 consists of 17 residues. CDR1 and CDR2 (germline): MDHEN, SYDVKM. Trimming took 2 bases from V and 0 from J; bases not matched to a gene: 9. Written as DNA, the CDR3 is TGTGCCAGCAGTTTACGACAGGGTCGGGAAGCTAACTATGGCTACACCTTC. Its translation: CASSLRQGREANYGYTF.

This chain joins TRBV27 and TRBJ2-1; 7 nucleotides align to TRBD2. The V and J ends lost 5 bases and 5 bases, in that order; junction bases with no gene match: 6. The length of the CDR3 is 14 residues. Germline CDR1 and CDR2: MNHEY and SMNVEV (reference sequence). CDR3 bases: TGTGCCAGCAGTGCGGGACGGGGGGACAATGAGCAGTTCTTC. Residues: CASSAGRGDNEQFF.

The rearrangement links TRBV7-3 to TRBJ2-3; 8 nucleotides match TRBD2. This CDR3 is built from 17 residues. Germline V gives CDR1 SGHTA, CDR2 FQGTGA. Trimming took 1 base from V and 3 from J; bases not matched to a gene: 9. This CDR3 is CASSLIAGSGRTDTQYF. DNA of the CDR3: TGTGCCAGCAGCTTAATAGCAGGAAGCGGGAGAACAGATACGCAGTATTTT.

The CDR3 is CASSLAGGYNEQFF. Here the CDR3 DNA reads TGTGCCAGCAGCTTAGCGGGGGGGTACAATGAGCAGTTCTTC. V gene TRBV7-2 combines with J gene TRBJ2-1; 7 nucleotides agree with TRBD2. In germline, CDR1 is SGHTA, CDR2 FQGNSA. With 0 bases clipped from V and 4 bases from J, the junction kept 0 bases outside the gene matches. The CDR3 is 14 residues long.

The chain employs TRBV9 and TRBJ2-5; 13 nucleotides match TRBD2. With V trimmed by 3 bases and J by 2 bases, 7 bases remained unmatched. CDR3 length: 17 amino acids. Germline V CDR1 and CDR2: SGDLS, YYNGEE. The CDR3, as DNA: TGTGCCAGCAGCGAGACTAGCGGGAGGCTGTGGCAAGAGACCCAGTACTTC. As protein: CASSETSGRLWQETQYF.

J is TRBJ2-2 and V is TRBV13, with a weak D call TRBD2 (6 bases). Between the trimmed V and J ends, which lost 7 bases and 6 bases, there was a span of 9 bases. This CDR3 comprises 12 residues. The germline gives CDR1 PRHDT, CDR2 FYEKMQ (reference sequence). The CDR3 nucleotides read TGTGCCAGCACCCGGGGGTCCGGGGAGCTGTTTTTT. Its translation: CASTRGSGELFF. Together with reference TRBV13 and TRBJ2-2, the CDR3 gives the full variable domain: AAGVIQSPRHLIKEKRETATLKCYPIPRHDTVYWYQQGPGQDPQFLISFYEKMQSDKGSIPDRFSAQQFSDYHSELNMSSLELGDSALYFCASTRGSGELFFGEGSRLTVL.

The rearrangement uses TRBV6-1 and TRBJ1-1; 9 positions match TRBD1. Trimming took 5 bases from V and 7 from J; bases not matched to a gene: 5. Germline V gene lookup returns CDR1 MNHNS and CDR2 SASEGT. The CDR3 loop spans 13 amino acids. Here the CDR3 reads CASSLQGAGEAFF. The CDR3, as DNA: TGTGCCAGCAGTTTACAGGGGGCCGGTGAAGCTTTCTTT.

V usage is TRBV4-2 and J usage is TRBJ1-2; D is undetermined. The CDR3 spans 13 residues. V was shortened by 4 bases and J by 8 bases, with 14 bases between the two germline ends. The germline gives CDR1 LGHNA, CDR2 YNFKEQ. The DNA of the CDR3 is TGTGCCAGCAGCCCAGAGGAGGCCATGGGCTACACCTTC. Translated, it gives CASSPEEAMGYTF.

The gene calls are TRBV7-3 and TRBJ1-6; the D gene is possibly TRBD1 (6 bases). Trimming took off 5 bases at V and 0 bases at J, with 20 bases between the two ends. Germline-derived CDR1 and CDR2 are SGHTA and FQGTGA. The CDR3 consists of 19 residues. This CDR3 is CASSPLGGPISSYNSPLHF. DNA of the CDR3: TGTGCCAGCAGCCCCCTGGGGGGGCCCATTAGCTCCTATAATTCACCCCTCCACTTT.

J is TRBJ2-2 and V is TRBV7-9; TRBD2 might be the D (6 bases). This CDR3 comprises 15 residues. Germline loops: CDR1 SEHNR, CDR2 FQNEAQ (reference sequence). Trimming shortened V by 0 bases and J by 6 bases, and 11 bases separated the two germline ends. DNA of the CDR3: TGTGCCAGCAGCTTAGCTTCGGCTAGCGCCGGGGAGCTGTTTTTT. Its translation: CASSLASASAGELFF.

V usage is TRBV5-6 and J usage is TRBJ1-2; a possible D gene is TRBD1 (6 bases). Trimming removed 0 bases at V and 8 bases at J, with 26 bases between. Germline loops: CDR1 SGHDT, CDR2 YYEEEE. This CDR3 has 18 amino acids. CDR3 in DNA: TGTGCCAGCAGCTTGGGTGGCCCGACAGGTCCCGCTACGGGGGGCTACACCTTC. Its protein product is CASSLGGPTGPATGGYTF.

The chain joins TRBV9 to TRBJ2-1; 10 bases align to TRBD2. Germline V gene sequence: CDR1 SGDLS, CDR2 YYNGEE. V lost 0 bases to trimming and J lost 10 bases; unmatched junction nucleotides: 7. This CDR3 is 15 amino acids long. In DNA, the CDR3 is TGTGCCAGCAGCGTAGCCCCGACTAGCGGGCAAGAGCAGTTCTTC. The encoded protein is CASSVAPTSGQEQFF.

The J gene is TRBJ2-5, the V gene TRBV9; 7 bases are a match to TRBD2. J gave up 4 bases and V 6 bases, and 9 bases lay outside the gene matches. Germline V gene sequence: CDR1 SGDLS, CDR2 YYNGEE. There are 14 residues in the CDR3. Written as DNA, the CDR3 is TGTGCCAGCATCCAGCGGGGCGCCAGAGAGACCCAGTACTTC. This gives the protein CASIQRGARETQYF.